This T cell receptor beta chain was recovered during a study of kidney transplant recipient with SARS-CoV-2 infection. Each CDR3 protein gets one entry after TCRdb re-called the reads with MiXCR. The sample records approximately 240,000 distinct CDR3 sequences, under 35% being singletons. This clonotype appeared many times. CDR1 is SGHDN, CDR2 FVKESK, per germline. V gave up 1 base and J gave up 2 bases, with 11 bases separating them. The CDR3 is 15 residues long. The sequencing here drew on a blood sample, taken at baseline and on roughly day 120 from a kidney transplant recipient. The TCR sequence derives from a male patient younger than 45 who had COVID-19 and was a kidney transplant recipient. Some T cells may be provided by the graft donor. The rearrangement links TRBV14 to TRBJ2-5; D might be TRBD1 or TRBD2, each matching 5 bases. The chain's CDR3 is CASSQGGPRQETQYF. The CDR3 DNA sequence: TGTGCCAGCAGCCAAGGGGGACCGAGGCAAGAGACCCAGTACTTC.